These 13 T cell receptor beta chains were sequenced from one sample in a study of shared clonotypes between healthy human individuals. The assay was immunoSEQ multiplex PCR, and TCRdb's table has in-frame clones only and misses some. The table includes roughly 400,000 clones, approximately 97% detected once. The sequencing sample was made of memory CD8+ T cells sorted from blood. The subset here: CD45RO+ cells pooled with CCR7-negative TemRA cells. These receptors originate from a young man in good health.

J is TRBJ2-3 and V is TRBV6-1; a possible D gene is TRBD2 (5 bases). The CDR3 spans 15 residues. V lost 0 bases and J lost 0, with 7 bases in between. The germline V gene has CDR1 MNHNS and CDR2 SASEGT. The CDR3 protein is CASSEARGSTDTQYF. Written as DNA, the CDR3 is TGTGCCAGCAGTGAAGCACGCGGGAGCACAGATACGCAGTATTTT.

V and J are TRBV11-2 and TRBJ2-5; D gene unclear. CDR1 and CDR2 (germline): SGHAT, FQNNGV. The CDR3 is 14 amino acids. The V and J ends lost 3 bases and 3 bases respectively, with 11 bases between them. The CDR3 DNA reads TGTGCCAGCAGCTTTATGACTCAGAAAGAGACCCAGTACTTC. Residues: CASSFMTQKETQYF.

J is TRBJ1-2 and V is TRBV6-1, with D perhaps matching TRBD1 (5 bases). The germline gives CDR1 MNHNS, CDR2 SASEGT. The V end lost 7 bases, the J end lost 4 bases, and 19 bases lay between the germline ends. The CDR3 is made up of 15 amino acids. Here the CDR3 DNA reads TGTGCCAGCATCCCCCTGGTCAGGGAAAGCTATGGCTACACCTTC. Amino acid sequence: CASIPLVRESYGYTF.

The chain carries TRBV4-1 and TRBJ2-3, with no clear D. Trimming shortened V by 0 bases and J by 1 base, and 8 bases separated the two germline ends. The CDR3 spans 15 residues. Germline loops: CDR1 MGHRA, CDR2 YSYEKL. The CDR3 nucleotides are TGCGCCAGCAGCCAAGATCGTCTGGGCACAGATACGCAGTATTTT. Translation gives CASSQDRLGTDTQYF.

This chain uses TRBV5-1 with TRBJ1-2, with D uncertain. The V gene's germline CDR1 is SGHRS and CDR2 YFSETQ. V dropped 1 base and J dropped 6 bases, with 13 bases sitting between them. The CDR3 totals 14 residues. CDR3 protein: CASSLSGPLDGYTF. CDR3 sequence (DNA): TGCGCCAGCAGCTTGTCAGGTCCCTTGGATGGCTACACCTTC.

J is TRBJ2-1 and V is TRBV30; 8 positions agree with TRBD2. The ends lost 2 bases at V and 2 bases at J; junction bases unmatched: 8. The CDR3 spans 16 residues. CDR1 is GTSNPN, CDR2 SVGIG, per germline (reference sequence). The CDR3 DNA is TGTGCCTGGAGTACAGCGGGAGCGACTACCTACAATGAGCAGTTCTTC. Residues: CAWSTAGATTYNEQFF. The full variable domain, in which reference TRBV30 and TRBJ2-1 provide the parts outside the CDR3, is SQTIHQWPATLVQPVGSPLSLECTVEGTSNPNLYWYRQAAGRGLQLLFYSVGIGQISSEVPQNLSASRPQDRQFILSSKKLLLSDSGFYLCAWSTAGATTYNEQFFGPGTRLTVL.

This clone showed up just once. This chain uses TRBV2 with TRBJ2-1; D is undetermined. The CDR3 consists of 11 residues. Germline CDR1 SNHLY, CDR2 FYNNEI. V lost 2 bases, J lost 4 bases, and 0 bases lay in between. The CDR3 sequence: CASSEYNEQFF. The CDR3 DNA sequence: TGTGCCAGCAGTGAATACAATGAGCAGTTCTTC.

The rearrangement uses TRBV19 and TRBJ2-3, with 10 bases aligning to TRBD2. After removal of 0 bases from V and 3 bases from J, the junction contained 6 bases not matched to a gene. Germline assignment: CDR1 LNHDA and CDR2 SQIVND (reference sequence). This CDR3 has 17 amino acids. CDR3 sequence (DNA): TGTGCCAGTAGTATAGATACGAGCGGGAGGGCTACAGATACGCAGTATTTT. This encodes CASSIDTSGRATDTQYF.

J is TRBJ1-5 and V is TRBV28, with 7 bases matching TRBD1. The germline V gene encodes CDR1 MDHEN and CDR2 SYDVKM. V shed 2 bases, J shed 3 bases, and the junction held 10 bases outside the gene matches. This CDR3 is built from 17 residues. The CDR3 loop reads CASSLARGGLLNQPQHF. Here the CDR3 DNA reads TGTGCCAGCAGTTTAGCCAGGGGGGGCCTTCTCAATCAGCCCCAGCATTTT.

The chain recombines TRBV6-1 with TRBJ2-1, with D tentatively TRBD2 (5 bases). Germline CDR1 reads MNHNS; CDR2 reads SASEGT. This CDR3 region has 13 residues. The V gene lost 7 bases and the J gene lost 12 bases, with 19 bases spanning the gap. CDR3 DNA sequence: TGTGCCAGCACGGGCAGCGGCCATAAGAGGCAGTTCTTC. Amino acids: CASTGSGHKRQFF.

Worth noting for this clone: One junction end disagrees with the germline gene, perhaps due to a read error. V and J are TRBV7-7 and TRBJ2-5, with D unresolved. The length of the CDR3 is 16 residues. The germline gives CDR1 SSHAT, CDR2 FNYEAQ (reference sequence). CDR3 DNA: TGTGCTAGCAGCCCCGGCGGTTATAGGCTCCAAGAGACCCAGTACTTC. This encodes CASSPGGYRLQETQYF.

The gene calls are TRBV28 and TRBJ1-2; no reliable D call. Trimming pared 7 bases from V and 3 bases from J, leaving 9 bases between. The CDR3 contains 12 residues. Germline V CDR1 and CDR2: MDHEN, SYDVKM. The CDR3: CASTGSYYGYTF. CDR3 bases: TGTGCCAGCACCGGGTCATACTATGGCTACACCTTC.

This chain connects TRBV5-6 to TRBJ2-7, with no clear D. Germline V lookup: CDR1 SGHDT, CDR2 YYEEEE. This CDR3 has 13 residues. The V end was cut by 0 bases, the J end by 7 bases, with 11 bases between. The CDR3 here is CASSLAASAEQYF. Written as DNA, the CDR3 is TGTGCCAGCAGCTTGGCGGCGAGTGCGGAGCAGTACTTC.